This TCR beta chain is from a study of blood T cell repertoires in COVID-19. Whole-study context: The United States, Italy and Spain were the sources of the acute and convalescent COVID-19 samples.

The CDR3 sequence is 13 residues long. The junction had 6 bases not matched to a gene; V was cut back by 8 bases and J by 9 bases. The germline gives CDR1 KGHSH, CDR2 LQKENI. This clone was seen a handful of times. In the study's own analysis: By means of reference gene primer amplification, nucleated cell counts were estimated. Here immunoSEQ multiplex PCR was the method, and the copy in TCRdb shows in-frame clones only, minus some. V, J and clone size reflect that table, while D and trimming were determined from the DNA. Of 300,000 to 400,000 clones detected, about 90% appear once; the ten largest clones hold approximately 0.93%.

This clonotype was sampled from a woman between 25 and 40 years old who had recovered from COVID-19. Specimen: PBMCs or T cells enriched from blood (not recorded which). The J gene is TRBJ1-6, the V gene TRBV18; 8 bases map to TRBD1. The CDR3 sequence is CASTTGGGSPLHF. The CDR3 nucleotides read TGTGCCAGCACTACAGGGGGGGGTTCACCCCTCCACTTT.